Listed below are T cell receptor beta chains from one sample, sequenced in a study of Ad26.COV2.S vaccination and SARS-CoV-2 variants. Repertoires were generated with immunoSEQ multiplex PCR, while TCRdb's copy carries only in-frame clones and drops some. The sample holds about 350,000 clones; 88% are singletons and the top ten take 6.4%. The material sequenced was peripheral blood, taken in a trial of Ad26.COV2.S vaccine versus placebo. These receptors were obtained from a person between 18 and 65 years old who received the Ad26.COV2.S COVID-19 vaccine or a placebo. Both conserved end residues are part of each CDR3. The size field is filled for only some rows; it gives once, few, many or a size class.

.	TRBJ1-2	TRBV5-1	CASSTTGGSYTF
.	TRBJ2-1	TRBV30	CAWRPLSNNEQFF
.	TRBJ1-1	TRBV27	CASSSARGTEAFF
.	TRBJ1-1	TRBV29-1	CSVSGGDVGEAFF
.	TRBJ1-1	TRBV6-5	CASRSDGGLEAFF
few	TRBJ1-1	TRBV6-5	CASSSGGGEAFF
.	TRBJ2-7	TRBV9	CASSATGTGGEQYF
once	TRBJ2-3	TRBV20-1	CSARTRDTQYF
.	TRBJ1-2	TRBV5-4	CASSLPEDYGYTF
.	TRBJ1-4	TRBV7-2	CASSTPRQGVGEKLFF
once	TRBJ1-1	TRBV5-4	CASSSGAEAFF
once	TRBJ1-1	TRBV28	CASSLSALMNTEAFF
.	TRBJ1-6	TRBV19	CASNPMGEGSPLHF
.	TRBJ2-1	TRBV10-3	CAISPGTSGSNEQFF
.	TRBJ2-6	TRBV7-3	CASSSRTGGSSGANVLTF
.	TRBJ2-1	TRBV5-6	CASSPYTYPSYNEQFF
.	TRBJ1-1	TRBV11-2	CASSLDRPNTEAFF
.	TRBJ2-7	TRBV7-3	CASSLTGTSTSEQYF
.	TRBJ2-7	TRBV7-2	CASSGPGQGFEQYF
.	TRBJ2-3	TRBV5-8	CASSAGTSGSADTQYF
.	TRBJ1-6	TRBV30	CAWGLDNNSPLHF
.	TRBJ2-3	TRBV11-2	CASSLVGGLRGTDTQYF
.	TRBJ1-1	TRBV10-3	CAIKGTGKRENTEAFF
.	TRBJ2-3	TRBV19	CASSIIAGGTDTQYF
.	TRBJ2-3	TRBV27	CASSLLAGSTDTQYF
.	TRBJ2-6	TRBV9	CASSVDRHVLTF
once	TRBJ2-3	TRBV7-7	CASSLVGGGSTDTQYF
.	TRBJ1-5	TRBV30	CAWSARGSGLKWGQPQHF
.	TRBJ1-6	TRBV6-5	CASGLSSYNSPLHF
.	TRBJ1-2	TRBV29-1	CSVRRPGFYGYTF
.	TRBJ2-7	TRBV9	CASSKGYSSYEQYF
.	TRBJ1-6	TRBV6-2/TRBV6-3	CASSYLGQVTSSYNSPLHF
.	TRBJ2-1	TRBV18	CASSLGQASSYNEQFF
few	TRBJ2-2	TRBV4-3	CASSQQTGELFF
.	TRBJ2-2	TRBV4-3	CASSQEGRGGELFF
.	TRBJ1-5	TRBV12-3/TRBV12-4	CASSLDGYQPQHF
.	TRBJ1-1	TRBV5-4	CASSTGRLNTEAFF
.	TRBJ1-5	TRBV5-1	CASSLDRDNQPQHF
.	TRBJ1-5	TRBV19	CASGRWEDSNQPQHF
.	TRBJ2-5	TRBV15	CATSRGPGVWVREADQETQYF
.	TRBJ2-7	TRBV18	CASSSGTGNYEQYF
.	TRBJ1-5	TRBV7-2	CASSSVSGGVLEQPQHF
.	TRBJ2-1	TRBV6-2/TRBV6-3	CASSRRAGSQNNEQFF
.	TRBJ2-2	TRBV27	CASSFGRGTGELFF
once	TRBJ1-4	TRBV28	CASSPGTSNEKLFF
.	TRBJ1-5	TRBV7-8	CASSWGGQNQPQHF
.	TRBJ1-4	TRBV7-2	CASSLMALGEKLFF
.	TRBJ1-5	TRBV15	CATSRDRSLNQPQHF
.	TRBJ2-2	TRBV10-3	CAISESSYGELFF
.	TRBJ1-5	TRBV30	CAWNERKDQPQHF
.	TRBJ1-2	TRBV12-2	CAPKRTASNYGYTF
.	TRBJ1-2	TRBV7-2	CASSLEGTGRYTF
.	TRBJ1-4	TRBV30	CAWDGGVPSEKLFF
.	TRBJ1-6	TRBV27	CASSLSWGENSPLHF
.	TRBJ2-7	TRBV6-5	CASVYSRVPLEQYF
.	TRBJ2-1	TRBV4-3	CASSQDLSGGYNEQFF
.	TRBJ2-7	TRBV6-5	CASSYSTSGSQYEQYF